This passage covers 19 T cell receptor beta chains from one sample sequenced in a study of Graves' ophthalmopathy and Graves' hyperthyroidism. Beta-chain TCR CDR3 regions were amplified from RNA transcripts. Scientists carried out first-round RT-PCR using HTBI primers and then a second-round multiplex PCR. Via MiXCR, TCRdb re-called the multiplex PCR reads, giving one row per CDR3 protein. This sample has about 370,000 distinct CDR3 sequences, with 15% to 20% found just once. Material: peripheral blood. These receptor sequences come from a woman aged 18 to 35 with Graves' ophthalmopathy.

For this clonotype: Mismatch with germline at one junction end may stem from a read error. The rearrangement uses TRBV7-7 and TRBJ2-5, with a weak D call TRBD1 (5 bases). The CDR3 extends over 13 amino acids. Germline V gene lookup returns CDR1 SSHAT and CDR2 FNYEAQ (reference sequence). CDR3 protein: CASSLLGAGTQYF. CDR3 coding DNA: TGTGCTAGCAGCTTACTTGGGGCCGGGACCCAGTACTTC.

This clonotype was recorded at least ten times. The chain combines TRBV7-2 with TRBJ2-7, with 7 bases matching TRBD2. The CDR3 length is 14 residues. Germline-derived CDR1 and CDR2 are SGHTA and FQGNSA. V dropped 5 bases and J dropped 3; count of bases not matched to a gene: 7. The chain's CDR3 is CASSHLGLDYEQYF. In DNA, the CDR3 is TGTGCCAGCAGCCATCTCGGACTAGACTACGAGCAGTACTTC. Based on the CDR3 plus reference TRBV7-2 and TRBJ2-7, the full variable domain is GAGVSQSPSNKVTEKGKDVELRCDPISGHTALYWYRQSLGQGLEFLIYFQGNSAPDKSGLPSDRFSAERTGGSVSTLTIQRTQQEDSAVYLCASSHLGLDYEQYFGPGTRLTVT.

This clonotype was seen a single time. This sequence joins TRBV7-8 and TRBJ2-5; D is undetermined. Germline V gives CDR1 SGHVS, CDR2 FQNEAQ. The ends were cut back, 5 bases at V and 7 bases at J, with 11 bases in the middle. There are 12 residues in the CDR3. The CDR3 protein is CASSPPVGTQYF. The CDR3, as DNA: TGTGCCAGCAGCCCCCCAGTTGGGACCCAGTACTTC.

This clonotype occurred many times. A much bigger clone sits one base away, suggesting this may be a read error. The J gene is TRBJ1-2, the V gene TRBV6-2 or TRBV6-3; D remains ambiguous. Germline CDR1 reads MNHEY; CDR2 reads SVGEGT. The CDR3 sequence is 13 residues long. V lost 6 bases, J lost 4 bases, and 12 bases lay in between. This chain's CDR3 is CASSPEAAYGYTF. The CDR3 bases are TGTGCCAGCAGCCCAGAGGCGGCCTATGGCTACACCTTC.

This clonotype showed up many times. V is TRBV27 and J is TRBJ2-2, with D perhaps matching TRBD1 or TRBD2 (5 bases each). CDR1 and CDR2 from the germline V gene are MNHEY and SMNVEV (reference sequence). Trimming removed 8 bases at V and 0 bases at J, with 13 bases between. The CDR3 has 15 residues. The CDR3 DNA sequence: TGTGCCAGCTCCGGGGCCCTTACGAACACCGGGGAGCTGTTTTTT. It yields the protein CASSGALTNTGELFF.

Many counts were recorded for this clonotype. The J gene is TRBJ1-1, the V gene TRBV5-1; D call uncertain. CDR1 is SGHRS, CDR2 YFSETQ, per germline. CDR3 length: 15 residues. V was clipped by 4 bases and J by 8 bases, with 21 bases between them. The CDR3 spells CASSLKPLLGSEAFF. The CDR3 region has the DNA TGCGCCAGCAGCCTTAAACCTCTCCTGGGTTCAGAAGCTTTCTTT.

Many counts were recorded for this clonotype. The chain has TRBV11-3 and TRBJ2-7; no reliable D call. Germline values: CDR1 SGHNT, CDR2 YENEEA. The V end was cut by 3 bases, the J end by 0 bases, with 6 bases between. The CDR3 runs 13 residues. This chain's CDR3 is CASSLTNSYEQYF. The CDR3 DNA sequence: TGTGCCAGCAGCTTGACCAACTCCTACGAGCAGTACTTC. Full variable domain (missing parts from reference TRBV11-3 and TRBJ2-7): EAGVVQSPRYKIIEKKQPVAFWCNPISGHNTLYWYLQNLGQGPELLIRYENEEAVDDSQLPKDRFSAERLKGVDSTLKIQPAELGDSAVYLCASSLTNSYEQYFGPGTRLTVT.

This chain links TRBV6-1 with TRBJ2-6; D remains unclear. V was clipped by 4 bases and J by 2 bases, with 9 bases between them. The CDR3 runs 15 residues. CDR1 and CDR2 (germline): MNHNS, SASEGT. The CDR3 protein is CASSVWSTGANVLTF. In DNA, the CDR3 is TGTGCCAGCAGTGTTTGGAGTACTGGGGCCAACGTCCTGACTTTC.

This clonotype was picked up many times. The J gene is TRBJ2-7, the V gene TRBV5-1, with 7 bases matching TRBD2. The CDR3 covers 14 residues. V dropped 0 bases and J dropped 2; count of bases not matched to a gene: 2. Germline-derived CDR1 and CDR2 are SGHRS and YFSETQ. The chain's CDR3 is CASSLVRGAYEQYF. DNA for the CDR3: TGCGCCAGCAGCTTGGTACGGGGGGCCTACGAGCAGTACTTC. Together with reference TRBV5-1 and TRBJ2-7, the CDR3 gives the full variable domain: KAGVTQTPRYLIKTRGQQVTLSCSPISGHRSVSWYQQTPGQGLQFLFEYFSETQRNKGNFPGRFSGRQFSNSRSEMNVSTLELGDSALYLCASSLVRGAYEQYFGPGTRLTVT.

As concerns this clonotype: As the CDR3 is not closed by the conserved phenylalanine or tryptophan, this likely results from a read error. The chain is built from TRBV6-1 and TRBJ2-5; 12 nucleotides line up with TRBD2. The germline V gene has CDR1 MNHNS and CDR2 SASEGT. This CDR3 contains 19 residues. V shed 1 base, J shed 3 bases, and the junction held 12 bases outside the gene matches. The CDR3 is CASSEGVVGLAGREETQYL. The CDR3 bases are TGTGCCAGCAGTGAAGGCGTCGTAGGACTAGCGGGAAGGGAAGAGACCCAGTACCTC.

This clonotype was seen repeatedly, ten times or more. The rearrangement links TRBV20-1 to TRBJ1-5, with a weak D call TRBD1 (5 bases). The CDR3 is 15 residues long. The germline CDR1 and CDR2 sequences are DFQATT and SNEGSKA (reference sequence). V was clipped by 3 bases and J by 3 bases, with 15 bases between them. CDR3 sequence reads: CSASPGTVLNQPQHF. The CDR3 bases are TGCAGTGCTAGCCCCGGGACGGTCCTCAATCAGCCCCAGCATTTT.

V is TRBV2 and J is TRBJ2-7; D not resolved. There are 13 residues in the CDR3. V lost 4 bases to trimming and J lost 0 bases, with 7 bases between them. The germline gives CDR1 SNHLY, CDR2 FYNNEI. The CDR3 DNA reads as TGTGCCAGCAGTGTATCTCGCTCCTACGAGCAGTACTTC. As protein: CASSVSRSYEQYF.

This clonotype has ten or more counts. Since a much larger clone is just one base distant, this may be a read error. The CDR3 ends on some other residue instead of the conserved phenylalanine or tryptophan, so this is likely a read error. The V and J genes are TRBV27 and TRBJ1-5; D not resolved. The CDR3 consists of 13 residues. Per the germline V gene, CDR1 is MNHEY and CDR2 is SMNVEV (reference sequence). The V gene lost 4 bases and the J gene lost 0 bases, with 4 bases spanning the gap. The CDR3 DNA is TGTGCCAGCAGTTCAACTAGCAATCAGCCCCAGCATCTT. It is translated as CASSSTSNQPQHL.

The V call is TRBV15, the J call TRBJ1-3, with 7 bases fitting TRBD1. The CDR3 sequence is 17 residues long. The junction had 6 bases not matched to a gene; V was cut back by 1 base and J by 0 bases. Germline CDR1 reads LNHNV; CDR2 reads YYDKDF (reference sequence). CDR3 residues: CATSRGQGASSGNTIYF. The CDR3 DNA reads TGTGCCACCAGCAGAGGACAGGGAGCCTCCTCTGGAAACACCATATATTTT.

This clonotype was counted at least ten times. V usage is TRBV6-2 or TRBV6-3 and J usage is TRBJ1-3, with D possibly matching TRBD1 (5 bases). Germline V CDR1 and CDR2: MNHEY, SVGEGT. This CDR3 is 13 amino acids long. Trimming removed 7 bases at V and 7 bases at J, with 14 bases between. Here the CDR3 DNA reads TGTGCCAGCATCAGAGGGGTTGGCAACACCATATATTTT. This translates into CASIRGVGNTIYF.

There are many counts of this clonotype. The V and J genes are TRBV18 and TRBJ1-1, with a weak D call TRBD1 (5 bases). This CDR3 is 15 amino acids long. In germline, CDR1 is KGHSH, CDR2 LQKENI. V was trimmed by 0 bases and J by 11 bases, leaving 19 bases between them. The DNA of the CDR3 is TGTGCCAGCTCACCACCGCGGACACCACCCGCGTTGGCTTTCTTT. Protein sequence: CASSPPRTPPALAFF.

The table lists this clonotype with many counts. V and J are TRBV11-2 and TRBJ1-1, with D possibly TRBD1 on 6 matching bases. Germline CDR1 SGHAT, CDR2 FQNNGV. With 2 bases removed from V and 1 base from J, the gap between germline ends came to 23 bases. CDR3 length: 19 residues. CDR3 protein: CASSLRSPGPRGANTEAFF. The CDR3 nucleotides read TGTGCCAGCAGCTTAAGATCCCCCGGTCCGCGGGGGGCGAACACTGAAGCTTTCTTT.

In its sample, this clonotype was seen many times. This rearrangement joins TRBV4-3 to TRBJ2-5, with unresolved D. CDR1 is LGHNA and CDR2 is YSLEER in the germline V gene. V was pared by 3 bases and J by 0 bases, with 14 bases between. CDR3 length: 16 amino acids. The chain's CDR3 is CASSHGRATYQETQYF. CDR3 DNA sequence: TGCGCCAGCAGCCATGGCCGGGCCACCTACCAAGAGACCCAGTACTTC.

In this sample, this clonotype turned up many times. J is TRBJ1-2 and V is TRBV11-2; the D gene is possibly TRBD1 (5 bases). The CDR3 covers 16 residues. The germline V and J ends were trimmed by 7 bases and 4 bases, with 22 bases remaining between them. CDR1 is SGHAT and CDR2 is FQNNGV in the germline V gene. CDR3 bases: TGTGCCAGCACCCGAGGGGCTGCTGGCAGGGTCTATGGCTACACCTTC. Its protein product is CASTRGAAGRVYGYTF. Supplemented by reference TRBV11-2 and TRBJ1-2, the full variable domain reads EAGVAQSPRYKIIEKRQSVAFWCNPISGHATLYWYQQILGQGPKLLIQFQNNGVVDDSQLPKDRFSAERLKGVDSTLKIQPAKLEDSAVYLCASTRGAAGRVYGYTFGSGTRLTVV.